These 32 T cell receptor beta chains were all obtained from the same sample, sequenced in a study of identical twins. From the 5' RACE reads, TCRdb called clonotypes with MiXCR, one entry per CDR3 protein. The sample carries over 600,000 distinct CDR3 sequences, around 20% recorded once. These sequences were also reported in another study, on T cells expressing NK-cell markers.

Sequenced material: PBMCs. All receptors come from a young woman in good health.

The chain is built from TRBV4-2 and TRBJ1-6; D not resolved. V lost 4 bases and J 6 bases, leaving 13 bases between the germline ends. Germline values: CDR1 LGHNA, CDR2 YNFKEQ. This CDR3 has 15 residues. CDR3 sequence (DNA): TGTGCCAGCAGCCGCTCGGAGGCTCCTAATTCACCCCTCCACTTT. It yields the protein CASSRSEAPNSPLHF.

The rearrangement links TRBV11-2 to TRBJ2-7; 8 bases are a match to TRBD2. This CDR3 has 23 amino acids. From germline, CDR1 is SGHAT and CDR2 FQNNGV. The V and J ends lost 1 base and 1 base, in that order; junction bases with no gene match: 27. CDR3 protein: CASSLGLVIGKREPLLASYEQYF. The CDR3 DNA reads TGTGCCAGCAGCTTAGGTCTTGTCATAGGAAAGCGGGAGCCCCTCTTAGCTTCCTACGAGCAGTACTTC.

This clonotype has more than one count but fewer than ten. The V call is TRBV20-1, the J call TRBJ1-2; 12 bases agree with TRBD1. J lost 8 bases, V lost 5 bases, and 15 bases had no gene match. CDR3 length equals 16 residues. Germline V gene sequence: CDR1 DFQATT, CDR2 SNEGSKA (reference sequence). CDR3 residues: CSAPTGEGQGAQGYTF. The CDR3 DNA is TGCAGTGCTCCCACCGGGGAGGGACAGGGGGCGCAAGGCTACACCTTC.

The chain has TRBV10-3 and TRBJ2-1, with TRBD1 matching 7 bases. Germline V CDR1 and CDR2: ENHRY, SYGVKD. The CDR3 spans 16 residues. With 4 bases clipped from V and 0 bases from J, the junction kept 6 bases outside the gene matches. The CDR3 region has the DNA TGTGCCATCAGTGGGGGACAGAAGAGCTCCTACAATGAGCAGTTCTTC. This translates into CAISGGQKSSYNEQFF.

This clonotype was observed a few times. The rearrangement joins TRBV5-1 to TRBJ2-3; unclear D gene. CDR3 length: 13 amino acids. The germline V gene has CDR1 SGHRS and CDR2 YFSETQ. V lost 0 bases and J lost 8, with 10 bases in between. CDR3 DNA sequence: TGCGCCAGCAGCTTGGAGAATGAGGTTACGCAGTATTTT. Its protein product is CASSLENEVTQYF. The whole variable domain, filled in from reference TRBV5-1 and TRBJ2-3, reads KAGVTQTPRYLIKTRGQQVTLSCSPISGHRSVSWYQQTPGQGLQFLFEYFSETQRNKGNFPGRFSGRQFSNSRSEMNVSTLELGDSALYLCASSLENEVTQYFGPGTRLTVL.

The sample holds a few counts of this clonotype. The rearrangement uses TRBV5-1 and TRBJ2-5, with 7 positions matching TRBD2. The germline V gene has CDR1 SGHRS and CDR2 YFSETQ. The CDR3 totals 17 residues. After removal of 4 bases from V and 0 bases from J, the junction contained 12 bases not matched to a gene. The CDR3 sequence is CASSLGPQRGHQETQYF. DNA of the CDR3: TGCGCCAGCAGCCTGGGTCCACAGCGGGGCCACCAAGAGACCCAGTACTTC.

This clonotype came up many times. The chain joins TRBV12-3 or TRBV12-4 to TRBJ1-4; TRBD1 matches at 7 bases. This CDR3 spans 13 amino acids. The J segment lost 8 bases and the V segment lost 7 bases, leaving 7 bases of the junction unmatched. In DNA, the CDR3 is TGTGCCAGCAACCGACAGGGCGGAGAAAAACTGTTTTTT. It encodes CASNRQGGEKLFF.

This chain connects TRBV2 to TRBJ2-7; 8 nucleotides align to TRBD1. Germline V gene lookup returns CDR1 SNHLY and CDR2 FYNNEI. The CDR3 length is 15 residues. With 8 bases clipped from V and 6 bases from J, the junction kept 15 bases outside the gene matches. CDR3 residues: CASPRQGAQMIEQYF. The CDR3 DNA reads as TGTGCCAGCCCGCGTCAGGGGGCCCAAATGATCGAGCAGTACTTC.

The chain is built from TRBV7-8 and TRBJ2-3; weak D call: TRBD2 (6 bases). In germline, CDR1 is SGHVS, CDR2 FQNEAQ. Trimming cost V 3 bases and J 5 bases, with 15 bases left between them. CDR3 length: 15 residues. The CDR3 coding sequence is TGTGCCAGCAGCTTGAGGGGCTACGGGGGAGATACGCAGTATTTT. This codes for CASSLRGYGGDTQYF.

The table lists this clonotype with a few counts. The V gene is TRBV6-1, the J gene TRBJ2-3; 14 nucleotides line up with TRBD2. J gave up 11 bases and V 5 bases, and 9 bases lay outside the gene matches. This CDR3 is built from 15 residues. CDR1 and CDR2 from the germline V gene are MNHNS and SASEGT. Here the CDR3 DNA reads TGTGCCAGCAGTCCTGGGACTAGCGGGGGACGCGGGCAGTATTTT. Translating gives CASSPGTSGGRGQYF.

CDR3 nucleotide sequence: TGTGCCAGCAGCTTGGGCGGGGCCACCTACAATGAGCAGTTCTTC. Its translation is CASSLGGATYNEQFF. The chain employs TRBV5-8 and TRBJ2-1; maybe TRBD2 (6 bases). The CDR3 has 15 amino acids. Trimming shortened V by 0 bases and J by 2 bases, and 9 bases separated the two germline ends. Germline CDR1 reads SGHTS; CDR2 reads YDEGEE.

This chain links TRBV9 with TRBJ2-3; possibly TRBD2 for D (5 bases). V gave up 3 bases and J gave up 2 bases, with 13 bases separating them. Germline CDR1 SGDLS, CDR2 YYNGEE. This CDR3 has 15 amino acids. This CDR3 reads CASSATDWYTDTQYF. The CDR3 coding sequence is TGTGCCAGCAGCGCGACGGACTGGTACACAGATACGCAGTATTTT.

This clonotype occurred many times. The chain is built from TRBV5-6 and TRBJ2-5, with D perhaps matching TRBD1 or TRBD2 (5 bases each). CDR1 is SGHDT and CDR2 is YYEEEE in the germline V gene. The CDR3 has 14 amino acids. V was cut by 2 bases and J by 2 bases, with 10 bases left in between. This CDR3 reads CASSLWGWQETQYF. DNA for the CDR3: TGTGCCAGCAGCTTATGGGGGTGGCAAGAGACCCAGTACTTC. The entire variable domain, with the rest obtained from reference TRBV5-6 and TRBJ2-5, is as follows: DAGVTQSPTHLIKTRGQQVTLRCSPKSGHDTVSWYQQALGQGPQFIFQYYEEEERQRGNFPDRFSGHQFPNYSSELNVNALLLGDSALYLCASSLWGWQETQYFGPGTRLLVL.

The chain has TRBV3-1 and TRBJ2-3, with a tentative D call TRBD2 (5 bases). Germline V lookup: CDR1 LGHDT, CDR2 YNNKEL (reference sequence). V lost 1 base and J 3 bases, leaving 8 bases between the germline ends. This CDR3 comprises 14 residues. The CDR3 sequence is CASSQVEVTDTQYF. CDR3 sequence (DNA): TGTGCCAGCAGCCAAGTGGAGGTTACAGATACGCAGTATTTT.

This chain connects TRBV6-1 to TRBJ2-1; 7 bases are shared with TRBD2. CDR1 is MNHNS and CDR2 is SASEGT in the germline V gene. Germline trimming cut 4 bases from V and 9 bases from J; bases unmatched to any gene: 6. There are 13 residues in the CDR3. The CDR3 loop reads CASSGVGGGEQFF. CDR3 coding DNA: TGTGCCAGCAGTGGCGTGGGGGGGGGTGAGCAGTTCTTC.

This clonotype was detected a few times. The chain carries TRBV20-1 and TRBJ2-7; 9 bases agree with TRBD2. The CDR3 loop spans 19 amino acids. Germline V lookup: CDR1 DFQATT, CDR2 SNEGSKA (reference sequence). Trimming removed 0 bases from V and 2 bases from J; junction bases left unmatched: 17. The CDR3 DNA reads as TGCAGTGCTAGAGATTTATCTAGCGGGGCGGCCCTAAATGCCTACGAGCAGTACTTC. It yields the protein CSARDLSSGAALNAYEQYF.

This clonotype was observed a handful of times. Here the CDR3 reads CASRNRGDEQFF. CDR3 sequence (DNA): TGTGCCAGCAGAAACAGGGGGGATGAGCAGTTCTTC. The rearrangement uses TRBV6-6 and TRBJ2-1; 8 bases match TRBD1. V lost 6 bases and J lost 8; bases outside the gene matches: 3. Looked up from germline, CDR1 is MNHNY and CDR2 is SVGAGI (reference sequence). The CDR3 is 12 amino acids.

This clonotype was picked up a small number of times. The CDR3: CSGSRTDRNQPQHF. In DNA, the CDR3 is TGCAGTGGGTCAAGAACCGATCGCAATCAGCCCCAGCATTTT. The chain couples TRBV20-1 to TRBJ1-5; no definite D call. The CDR3 extends over 14 amino acids. Germline CDR1 is DFQATT and CDR2 is SNEGSKA (reference sequence). The ends were cut back, 7 bases at V and 2 bases at J, with 15 bases in the middle.

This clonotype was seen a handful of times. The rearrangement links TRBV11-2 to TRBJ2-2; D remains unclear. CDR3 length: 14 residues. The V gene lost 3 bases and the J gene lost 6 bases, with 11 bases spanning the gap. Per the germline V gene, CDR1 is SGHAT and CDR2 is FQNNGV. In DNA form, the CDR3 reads TGTGCCAGCAGCTTGACCTTACCCCCCGGGGAGCTGTTTTTT. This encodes CASSLTLPPGELFF.

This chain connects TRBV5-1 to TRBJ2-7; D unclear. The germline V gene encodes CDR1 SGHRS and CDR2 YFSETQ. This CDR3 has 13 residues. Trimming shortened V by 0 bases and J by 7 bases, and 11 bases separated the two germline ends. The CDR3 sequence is CASSLGITREQYF. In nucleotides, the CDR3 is TGCGCCAGCAGCTTGGGGATAACGCGGGAGCAGTACTTC.

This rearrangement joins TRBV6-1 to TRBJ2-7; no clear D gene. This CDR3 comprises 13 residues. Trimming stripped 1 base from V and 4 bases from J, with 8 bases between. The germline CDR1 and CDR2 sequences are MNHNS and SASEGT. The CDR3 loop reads CASSEVSIYEQYF. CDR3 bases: TGTGCCAGCAGTGAAGTTTCGATTTACGAGCAGTACTTC.

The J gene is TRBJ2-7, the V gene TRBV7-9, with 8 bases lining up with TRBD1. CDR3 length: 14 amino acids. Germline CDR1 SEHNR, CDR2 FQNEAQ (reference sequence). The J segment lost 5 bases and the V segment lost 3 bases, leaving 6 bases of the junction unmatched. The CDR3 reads CASSFTGGTDEQYF. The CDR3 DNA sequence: TGTGCCAGCAGCTTCACAGGGGGAACAGACGAGCAGTACTTC.

The CDR3 region has the DNA TGCAGTGCTAGAAGACAGGGGCGCACCGGGGAGCTGTTTTTT. Amino acid sequence: CSARRQGRTGELFF. This chain uses TRBV20-1 with TRBJ2-2; 8 nucleotides line up with TRBD1. The V gene end was trimmed by 2 bases and the J gene end by 4 bases; junction bases not matched to a gene: 3. CDR3 length: 14 amino acids. The V gene's germline CDR1 is DFQATT and CDR2 SNEGSKA (reference sequence).

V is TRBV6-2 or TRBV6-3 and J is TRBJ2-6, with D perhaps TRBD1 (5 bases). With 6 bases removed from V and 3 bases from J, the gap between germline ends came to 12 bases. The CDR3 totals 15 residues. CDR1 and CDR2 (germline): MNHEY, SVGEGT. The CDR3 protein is CASSPQGYGANVLTF. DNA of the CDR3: TGTGCCAGCAGCCCGCAGGGTTATGGGGCCAACGTCCTGACTTTC.

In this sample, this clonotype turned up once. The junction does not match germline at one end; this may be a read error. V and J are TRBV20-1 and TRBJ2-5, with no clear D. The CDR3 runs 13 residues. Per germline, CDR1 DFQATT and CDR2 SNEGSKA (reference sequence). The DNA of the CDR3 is TGCAGTGCTGAGCCCACCCAACAAGAGACCCAGCACTTC. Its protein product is CSAEPTQQETQHF.

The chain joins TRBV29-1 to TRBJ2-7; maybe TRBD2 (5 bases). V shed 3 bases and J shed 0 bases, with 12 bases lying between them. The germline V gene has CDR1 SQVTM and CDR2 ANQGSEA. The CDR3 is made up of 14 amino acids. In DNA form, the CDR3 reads TGCAGCGTTGATCTTGGACTCAGCTCCTACGAGCAGTACTTC. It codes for CSVDLGLSSYEQYF.

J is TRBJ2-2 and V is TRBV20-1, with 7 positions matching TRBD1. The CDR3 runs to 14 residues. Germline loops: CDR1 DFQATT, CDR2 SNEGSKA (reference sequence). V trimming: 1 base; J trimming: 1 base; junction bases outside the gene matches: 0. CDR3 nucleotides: TGCAGTGCTAGAGGGACAGGGAACACCGGGGAGCTGTTTTTT. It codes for CSARGTGNTGELFF.

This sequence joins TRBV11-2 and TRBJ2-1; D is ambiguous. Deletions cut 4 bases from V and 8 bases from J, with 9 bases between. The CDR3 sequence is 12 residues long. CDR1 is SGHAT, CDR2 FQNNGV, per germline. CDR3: CASSSAPDEQFF. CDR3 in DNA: TGTGCCAGCAGCTCCGCTCCCGATGAGCAGTTCTTC. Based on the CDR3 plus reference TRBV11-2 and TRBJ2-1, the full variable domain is EAGVAQSPRYKIIEKRQSVAFWCNPISGHATLYWYQQILGQGPKLLIQFQNNGVVDDSQLPKDRFSAERLKGVDSTLKIQPAKLEDSAVYLCASSSAPDEQFFGPGTRLTVL.

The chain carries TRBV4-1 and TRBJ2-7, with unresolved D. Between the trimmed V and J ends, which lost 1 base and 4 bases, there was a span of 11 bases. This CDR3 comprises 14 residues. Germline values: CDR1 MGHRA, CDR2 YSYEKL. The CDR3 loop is CASSQGLMGYEQYF. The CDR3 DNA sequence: TGCGCCAGCAGCCAAGGACTGATGGGGTACGAGCAGTACTTC.

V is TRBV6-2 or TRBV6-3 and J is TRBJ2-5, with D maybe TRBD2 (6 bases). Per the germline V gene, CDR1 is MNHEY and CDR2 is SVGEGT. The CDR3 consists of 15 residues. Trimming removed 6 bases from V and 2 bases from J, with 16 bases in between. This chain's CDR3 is CASRQERAPQETQYF. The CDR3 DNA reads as TGTGCCAGCAGACAAGAGCGGGCGCCACAAGAGACCCAGTACTTC.

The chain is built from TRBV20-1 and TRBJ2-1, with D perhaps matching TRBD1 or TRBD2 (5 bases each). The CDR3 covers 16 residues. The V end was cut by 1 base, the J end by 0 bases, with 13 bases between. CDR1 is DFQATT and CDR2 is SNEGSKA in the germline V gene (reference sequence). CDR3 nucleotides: TGCAGTGCTAGAGGAGGGACCCCAAGCTCCTACAATGAGCAGTTCTTC. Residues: CSARGGTPSSYNEQFF.

In DNA form, the CDR3 reads TGCGCCAGCAGCAAGGGGGACAGGACTGAAGCTTTCTTT. Translation gives CASSKGDRTEAFF. The chain recombines TRBV5-1 with TRBJ1-1; 8 bases align to TRBD1. Trimming cost V 4 bases and J 5 bases; bases outside gene matches: 4. This CDR3 contains 13 residues. Germline assignment: CDR1 SGHRS and CDR2 YFSETQ.